One sample yielded the 10 T cell receptor beta chains listed below, sequenced in a study of cytomegalovirus exposure and HLA in healthy donors. Primers included in the PCR were 60 Vbeta and 13 Jbeta primers. The data were produced by immunoSEQ multiplex PCR, yet TCRdb's version contains in-frame clones alone and is incomplete. The repertoire includes over 90,000 clones, around 74% of them detected once, and over 12% sits in the top ten. What was sequenced was PBMCs. Source of these receptors: a woman in her 70s in good health and CMV-seropositive.

This clone has only one observation. The chain uses TRBV5-1 and TRBJ2-3; 9 positions agree with TRBD2. Germline CDR1 reads SGHRS; CDR2 reads YFSETQ. The CDR3 extends over 17 amino acids. Unmatched junction bases numbered 13, after V lost 6 bases and J lost 2 bases. The CDR3 loop reads CASTRGASGDPTDTQYF. The CDR3, as DNA: TGCGCCAGCACCCGAGGGGCTAGCGGGGACCCCACAGATACGCAGTATTTT.

The CDR3 DNA follows: TGTGCCAGCGGGAGTAGGCCTCCTGAAGCTTTCTTT. Translated: CASGSRPPEAFF. The gene calls are TRBV28 and TRBJ1-1; no clear D. Germline V gene data show CDR1 as MDHEN and CDR2 as SYDVKM. V was shortened by 8 bases and J by 6 bases, with 13 bases between the two germline ends. The CDR3 length is 12 residues.

The chain is built from TRBV5-1 and TRBJ1-4; D perhaps matches TRBD1 (6 bases). From germline, CDR1 is SGHRS and CDR2 YFSETQ. CDR3 size: 14 residues. The V gene lost 3 bases and the J gene lost 7 bases, with 13 bases spanning the gap. Here the CDR3 reads CASSSIQGGEKLFF. The CDR3 nucleotides read TGCGCCAGCAGCTCGATACAGGGTGGTGAAAAACTGTTTTTT.

The gene calls are TRBV19 and TRBJ2-2; perhaps TRBD1 as D (6 bases). Germline V gene lookup returns CDR1 LNHDA and CDR2 SQIVND (reference sequence). The V end was cut by 3 bases, the J end by 5 bases, with 22 bases between. The CDR3 loop spans 18 amino acids. The CDR3 bases are TGTGCCAGTAGTATTCTCAATATTCCGGGACACCCGACCGGGGAGCTGTTTTTT. This codes for CASSILNIPGHPTGELFF.

The rearrangement uses TRBV28 and TRBJ1-1; weak D call: TRBD1 (5 bases). Germline V gene lookup returns CDR1 MDHEN and CDR2 SYDVKM. CDR3 size: 14 residues. Trimming cost V 6 bases and J 4 bases, with 15 bases left between them. The CDR3 region is CASSPPGRVTEAFF. The CDR3 nucleotides read TGTGCCAGCAGCCCCCCAGGGAGGGTCACTGAAGCTTTCTTT.

The chain carries TRBV4-3 and TRBJ2-7; TRBD1 aligns across 9 bases. Trimming at V came to 0 bases and at J to 3 bases, leaving 6 bases not matched to a gene. In germline, CDR1 is LGHNA, CDR2 YSLEER. The CDR3 length is 16 residues. The CDR3, as DNA: TGCGCCAGCAGCCAAGATACCGGGACAGGGCTCTACGAGCAGTACTTC. Translated, it gives CASSQDTGTGLYEQYF.

CDR3 in DNA: TGCAGCGTTCTCTCGGGAGATACGCAGTATTTT. Translating it yields CSVLSGDTQYF. This chain connects TRBV29-1 to TRBJ2-3; D is unclear. Per the germline V gene, CDR1 is SQVTM and CDR2 is ANQGSEA. Trimming removed 5 bases at V and 5 bases at J, with 8 bases between. The CDR3 totals 11 residues.

This sequence joins TRBV9 and TRBJ2-7; weak D call: TRBD1 (6 bases). Deletions cut 2 bases from V and 0 bases from J, with 9 bases between. The CDR3 consists of 14 residues. Per germline, CDR1 SGDLS and CDR2 YYNGEE. CDR3 nucleotides: TGTGCCAGCAGCGTTACAGGGAACTCCTACGAGCAGTACTTC. Residues: CASSVTGNSYEQYF.

V gene TRBV5-4 combines with J gene TRBJ1-2, with D perhaps TRBD1 (5 bases). The V end was cut by 1 base, the J end by 7 bases, with 14 bases between. This CDR3 comprises 14 residues. Per the germline V gene, CDR1 is SGHNT and CDR2 is YYREEE (reference sequence). The DNA of the CDR3 is TGTGCCAGCAGCTTGAGAGCGGGGACGGGTGGCTACACCTTC. This gives the protein CASSLRAGTGGYTF.

The chain recombines TRBV19 with TRBJ2-2, with 7 bases identical to TRBD1. Trimming removed 5 bases from V and 0 bases from J; junction bases left unmatched: 6. This CDR3 region has 16 residues. CDR1 LNHDA and CDR2 SQIVND come from the germline V gene (reference sequence). As DNA, the CDR3 is TGTGCCAGTAGTTTACAAGGGACAGCGAACACCGGGGAGCTGTTTTTT. Translation: CASSLQGTANTGELFF.